Below, 11 T cell receptor beta chains from the same sample are listed, as sequenced in a study of T cells in Graves' hyperthyroidism and ophthalmopathy. Amplification of TCR beta CDR3 regions was performed using RNA transcripts as template. In the first-round RT-PCR of the TCR CDR3, the HTBI primer set was used. TCRdb re-called the multiplex PCR reads through MiXCR, storing one row per CDR3 protein. The sample includes over 700,000 distinct CDR3 sequences, about 38% of them seen just once. Sequenced: blood. The receptors here all came from a man between 18 and 35 years old with Graves' hyperthyroidism.

The rearrangement joins TRBV19 to TRBJ1-2; D possibly corresponds to TRBD1 (5 bases). The CDR3 has 18 amino acids. Trimming cost V 7 bases and J 4 bases, with 28 bases left between them. CDR1 is LNHDA, CDR2 SQIVND, per germline (reference sequence). DNA of the CDR3: TGTGCCAGTATGTACCGGGACGCGGGGTTAGGGGATGGCTATGGCTACACCTTC. Translating gives CASMYRDAGLGDGYGYTF. Full variable domain (missing parts from reference TRBV19 and TRBJ1-2): DGGITQSPKYLFRKEGQNVTLSCEQNLNHDAMYWYRQDPGQGLRLIYYSQIVNDFQKGDIAEGYSVSREKKESFPLTVTSAQKNPTAFYLCASMYRDAGLGDGYGYTFGSGTRLTVV.

The chain recombines TRBV12-5 with TRBJ1-2; D might be TRBD1 (5 bases). Trimming took 6 bases from V and 6 from J, leaving 14 bases between them. CDR1 LGHNT and CDR2 FRNRAP come from the germline V gene. CDR3 length: 13 residues. CDR3 region: CASGPGAADGYTF. CDR3 nucleotide sequence: TGTGCTAGTGGCCCTGGGGCGGCTGATGGCTACACCTTC. The variable domain in full, with the rest retrieved from reference TRBV12-5 and TRBJ1-2, is DARVTQTPRHKVTEMGQEVTMRCQPILGHNTVFWYRQTMMQGLELLAYFRNRAPLDDSGMPKDRFSAEMPDATLATLKIQPSEPRDSAVYFCASGPGAADGYTFGSGTRLTVV.

This clonotype was detected ten times or more. This chain uses TRBV19 with TRBJ1-5; 9 positions agree with TRBD1. Trimming cost V 8 bases and J 4 bases; bases outside gene matches: 3. The CDR3 is 13 amino acids. Germline CDR1 is LNHDA and CDR2 is SQIVND (reference sequence). This chain's CDR3 is CASGTGPNQPQHF. Here the CDR3 DNA reads TGTGCCAGTGGGACAGGGCCAAATCAGCCCCAGCATTTT.

Many counts were recorded for this clonotype. J is TRBJ1-1 and V is TRBV7-9; possibly TRBD1 for D (5 bases). Germline CDR1 reads SEHNR; CDR2 reads FQNEAQ (reference sequence). V lost 5 bases, J lost 1 base, and 11 bases lay in between. The CDR3 contains 14 residues. The CDR3 DNA is TGTGCCAGCAGCACCGACACAGGGAACACTGAAGCTTTCTTT. It codes for CASSTDTGNTEAFF.

The rearrangement links TRBV7-2 to TRBJ1-3, with D unresolved. The ends were cut back, 5 bases at V and 0 bases at J, with 11 bases in the middle. The CDR3 sequence is 15 residues long. Per the germline V gene, CDR1 is SGHTA and CDR2 is FQGNSA. The CDR3 here is CASSAGVTSGNTIYF. CDR3 nucleotides: TGTGCCAGCAGCGCCGGGGTTACCTCTGGAAACACCATATATTTT.

CDR3 in amino acids: CATSVNGLKLFF. The CDR3 nucleotides are TGTGCCACCAGTGTGAATGGGCTTAAACTGTTTTTT. The chain employs TRBV11-2 and TRBJ1-4, with D unclear. CDR1 is SGHAT, CDR2 FQNNGV, per germline. V was shortened by 10 bases and J by 11 bases, with 17 bases between the two germline ends. There are 12 residues in the CDR3.

This clonotype is termed medium-sized (0.01 to 0.1%). The rearrangement uses TRBV29-1 and TRBJ1-1; D ambiguous. CDR3 length: 11 residues. Germline V lookup: CDR1 SQVTM, CDR2 ANQGSEA. Trimming left V 3 bases short and J 9 bases short, with 11 bases between. The chain's CDR3 is CSVEINRQAFF. As DNA, the CDR3 is TGCAGCGTTGAGATCAATCGGCAAGCTTTCTTT.

V is TRBV2 and J is TRBJ2-7, with TRBD2 matching 13 bases. After removal of 6 bases from V and 5 bases from J, the junction contained 4 bases not matched to a gene. This CDR3 region has 14 residues. CDR1 is SNHLY, CDR2 FYNNEI, per germline. CDR3: CASRRTSGGDEQYF. CDR3 coding DNA: TGTGCCAGCAGAAGGACTAGCGGGGGAGACGAGCAGTACTTC.

This clonotype was recorded a few times. The chain employs TRBV7-2 and TRBJ2-7; D could derive from TRBD1 or TRBD2 (6 bases each). This CDR3 region has 15 residues. The germline V gene encodes CDR1 SGHTA and CDR2 FQGNSA. The germline V and J ends were trimmed by 5 bases and 0 bases, with 14 bases remaining between them. The chain's CDR3 is CASSAFSGASYEQYF. CDR3 DNA: TGTGCCAGCAGCGCCTTCTCGGGGGCCTCCTACGAGCAGTACTTC. The full variable domain, completed using reference TRBV7-2 and TRBJ2-7, is GAGVSQSPSNKVTEKGKDVELRCDPISGHTALYWYRQSLGQGLEFLIYFQGNSAPDKSGLPSDRFSAERTGGSVSTLTIQRTQQEDSAVYLCASSAFSGASYEQYFGPGTRLTVT.

V usage is TRBV7-2 and J usage is TRBJ1-1; 7 bases match TRBD1. The germline V gene has CDR1 SGHTA and CDR2 FQGNSA. The CDR3 runs to 15 residues. V was clipped by 5 bases and J by 5 bases; unmatched bases: 11. The CDR3 region has the DNA TGTGCCAGCAGCCTGCAGATCAGGGGGGGAACTGAAGCTTTCTTT. Residues: CASSLQIRGGTEAFF.

As regards this clonotype: A much more abundant neighbour one base away suggests this may be a read error. The CDR3 does not end in the conserved phenylalanine or tryptophan, so this is likely a read error. The V call is TRBV7-8, the J call TRBJ1-5, with unresolved D. The CDR3 spans 14 residues. Trimming took 5 bases from V and 1 from J, leaving 9 bases between them. The germline V gene encodes CDR1 SGHVS and CDR2 FQNEAQ. CDR3 coding DNA: TGTGCCAGCAGCGGAAGAGGGAGCAATCAGCCCCAGCATCTT. This sequence encodes CASSGRGSNQPQHL.